Sequencing of this T cell receptor beta chain was carried out in a study of cytomegalovirus exposure and HLA in healthy donors. A multiplex PCR was run with 60 Vbeta primers and 13 Jbeta primers. The protocol was immunoSEQ multiplex PCR, while the TCRdb copy is restricted to in-frame clones and leaves out a portion. The data hold 130,000 to 150,000 clones, with roughly 76% observed a single time. A note on this clone: Antigen: not known.

This CDR3 is 17 amino acids long. Germline V gene sequence: CDR1 LGHNA, CDR2 YSLEER. Trimming took 0 bases from V and 15 from J; bases not matched to a gene: 17. Study-level results: A later analysis linked a missense variant in DCLRE1C to the trimming of TCR beta V and J genes.

Nominally healthy donors were sampled, though unrecorded immune exposures were likely. The TCR comes from a woman aged 25-40 years in good health and CMV-seronegative. The sample comprised PBMCs. The gene calls are TRBV4-3 and TRBJ2-1; 10 bases line up with TRBD2. CDR3 DNA: TGCGCCAGCAGCCAAGACCAGTTAGCGGGGGGCCCACTTGTTTGGTTCTTC. This translates into CASSQDQLAGGPLVWFF.